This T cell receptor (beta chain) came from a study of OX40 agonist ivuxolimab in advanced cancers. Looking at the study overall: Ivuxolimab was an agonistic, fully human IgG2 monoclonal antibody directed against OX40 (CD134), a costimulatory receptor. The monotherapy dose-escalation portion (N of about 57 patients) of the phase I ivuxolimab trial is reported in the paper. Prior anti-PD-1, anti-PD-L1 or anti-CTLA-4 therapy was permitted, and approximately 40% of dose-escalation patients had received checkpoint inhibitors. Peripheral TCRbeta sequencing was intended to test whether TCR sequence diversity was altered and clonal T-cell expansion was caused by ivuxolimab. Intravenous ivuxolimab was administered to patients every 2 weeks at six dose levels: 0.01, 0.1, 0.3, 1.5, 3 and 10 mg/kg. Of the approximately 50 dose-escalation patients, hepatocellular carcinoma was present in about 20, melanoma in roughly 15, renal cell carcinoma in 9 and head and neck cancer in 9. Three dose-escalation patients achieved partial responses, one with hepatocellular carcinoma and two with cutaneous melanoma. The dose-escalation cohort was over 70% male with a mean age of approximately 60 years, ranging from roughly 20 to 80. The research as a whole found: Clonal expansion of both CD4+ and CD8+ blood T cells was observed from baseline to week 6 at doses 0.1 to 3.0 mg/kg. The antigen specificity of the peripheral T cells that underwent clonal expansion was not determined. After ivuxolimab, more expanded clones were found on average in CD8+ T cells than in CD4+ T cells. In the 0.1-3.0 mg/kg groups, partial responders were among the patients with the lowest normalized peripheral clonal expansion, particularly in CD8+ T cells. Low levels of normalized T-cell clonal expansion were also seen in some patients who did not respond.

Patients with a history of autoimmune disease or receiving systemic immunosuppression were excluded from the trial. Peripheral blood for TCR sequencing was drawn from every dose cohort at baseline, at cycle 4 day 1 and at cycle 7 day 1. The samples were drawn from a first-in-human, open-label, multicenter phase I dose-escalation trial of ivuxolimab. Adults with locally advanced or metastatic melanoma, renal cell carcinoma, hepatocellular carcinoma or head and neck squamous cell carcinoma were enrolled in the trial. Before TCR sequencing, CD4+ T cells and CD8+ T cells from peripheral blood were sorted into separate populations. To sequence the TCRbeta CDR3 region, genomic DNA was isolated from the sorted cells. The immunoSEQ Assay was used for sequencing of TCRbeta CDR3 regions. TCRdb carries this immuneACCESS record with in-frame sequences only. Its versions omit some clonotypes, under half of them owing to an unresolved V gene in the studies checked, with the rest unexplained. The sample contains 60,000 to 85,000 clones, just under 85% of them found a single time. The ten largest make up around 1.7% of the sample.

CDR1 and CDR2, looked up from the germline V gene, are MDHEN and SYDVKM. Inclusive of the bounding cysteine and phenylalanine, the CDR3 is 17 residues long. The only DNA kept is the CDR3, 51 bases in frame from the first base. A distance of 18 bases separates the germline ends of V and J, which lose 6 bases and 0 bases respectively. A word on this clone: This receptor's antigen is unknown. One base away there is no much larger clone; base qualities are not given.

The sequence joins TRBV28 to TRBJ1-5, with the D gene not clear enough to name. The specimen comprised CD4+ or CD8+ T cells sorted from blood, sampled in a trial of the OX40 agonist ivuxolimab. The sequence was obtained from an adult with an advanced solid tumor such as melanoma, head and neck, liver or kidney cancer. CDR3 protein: CASRPDIPLNSNQPQHF. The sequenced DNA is TGTGCCAGCAGACCCGACATACCACTCAATAGCAATCAGCCCCAGCATTTT.